The entry below describes one TCR gamma chain. By how much of the sample it makes up, this clone is large (0.1 to 1%). It lacks a known antigen. Qualities for individual bases were not recorded, and no much larger clone is one base off. The data belong to a study of gammadelta T cells in human blood (TCRdb year 2020). Overall study outcomes, separate from this receptor: According to the study, polyclonal expansion of innate gamma-delta T cells immediately after birth appeared to be driven by microbial exposure.

The library came from RT-PCR. TCRdb lists the instrument as Illumina MiSeq. For TCRdb, the public reads were processed anew by CATT, and duplicate DNA sequences were folded into one row. The sample profile shows about 300 gamma-chain clones; 11% of them were found once. Around 30% of the sample comes from the top ten. V has 8 bases trimmed and J has 6 bases trimmed; junction bases matching no gene number 4. Spanning cysteine to phenylalanine, the CDR3 consists of 12 amino acids. The CDR3 DNA has 36 bases and is translated from base 1. The specimen was Vgamma9Vdelta2 gamma-delta T cells from cord blood. The receptor was isolated from a newborn. The V gene is TRGV10 and the J gene is TRGJP1. TRGV10 is an open reading frame whose function is uncertain. The CDR3 protein is CAAWDSGWFKIF. The DNA is as follows: TGTGCTGCGTGGGATTCTGGTTGGTTCAAGATATTT.